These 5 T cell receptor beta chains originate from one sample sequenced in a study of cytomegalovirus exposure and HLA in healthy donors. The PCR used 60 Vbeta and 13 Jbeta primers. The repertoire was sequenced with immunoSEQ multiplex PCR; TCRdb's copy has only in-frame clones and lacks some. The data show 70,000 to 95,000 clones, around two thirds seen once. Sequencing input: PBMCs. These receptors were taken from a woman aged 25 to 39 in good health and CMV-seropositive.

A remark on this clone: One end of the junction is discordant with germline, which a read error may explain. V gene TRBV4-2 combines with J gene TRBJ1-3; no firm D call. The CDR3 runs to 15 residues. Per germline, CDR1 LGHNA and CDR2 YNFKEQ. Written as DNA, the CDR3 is TGTGCCAGCAGCGAAGATCATGGTAAATCGGGCACCATATATTTT. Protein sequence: CASSEDHGKSGTIYF.

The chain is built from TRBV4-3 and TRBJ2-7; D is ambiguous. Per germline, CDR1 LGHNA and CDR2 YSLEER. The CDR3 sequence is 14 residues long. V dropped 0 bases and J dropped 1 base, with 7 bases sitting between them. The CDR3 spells CASSQDYESYEQYF. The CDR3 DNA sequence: TGCGCCAGCAGCCAAGATTACGAGTCCTACGAGCAGTACTTC.

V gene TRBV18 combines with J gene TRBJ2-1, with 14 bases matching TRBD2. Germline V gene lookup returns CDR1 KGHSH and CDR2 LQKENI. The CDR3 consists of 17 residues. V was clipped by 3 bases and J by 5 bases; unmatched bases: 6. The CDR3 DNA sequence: TGTGCCAGCTCACCCCAAGGACTAGCGGGGGGAAACAATGAGCAGTTCTTC. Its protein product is CASSPQGLAGGNNEQFF.

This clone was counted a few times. The CDR3 DNA is TGTGCCAGCAGCCGCCCTCCAACAGGGGCAGATACGCAGTATTTT. Translating gives CASSRPPTGADTQYF. The chain has TRBV7-2 and TRBJ2-3, with 7 bases matching TRBD1. Germline trimming cut 5 bases from V and 4 bases from J; bases unmatched to any gene: 9. Germline CDR1 reads SGHTA; CDR2 reads FQGNSA. The CDR3 runs to 15 residues.

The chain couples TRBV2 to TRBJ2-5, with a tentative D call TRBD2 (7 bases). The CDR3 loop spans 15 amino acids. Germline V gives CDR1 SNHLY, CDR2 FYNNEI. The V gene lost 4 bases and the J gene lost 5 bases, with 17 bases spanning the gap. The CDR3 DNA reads TGTGCCAGCAGTGTTGGGTGGGGGGGCGGTGAGACCCAGTACTTC. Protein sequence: CASSVGWGGGETQYF.